This TCR beta chain was recorded in a study of STAT5B mutations in CD4+ large granular lymphocyte leukemia. Whole-study findings and limits: Patient CD4-sorted repertoires looked more clonal than healthy CD4+ repertoires, even without putative leukemic clones. Compared with healthy controls (2/35), patient top clones favored TRBV06 (8/27).

Germline-derived CDR1 and CDR2 are MNHEY and SMNVEV (reference sequence). The V gene lost 2 bases and the J gene lost 2 bases, with 6 bases spanning the gap. The CDR3 is 14 amino acids. As to this clone: Antigen unknown.

Clones were sequenced by immunoSEQ multiplex PCR, and TCRdb holds only the in-frame ones, with some missing. The repertoire holds some 30,000 clones, with approximately 81% as singletons. Sequenced sample: CD4+ T cells from blood buffy coats. This TCR was recovered from a human donor in good health. This chain links TRBV27 with TRBJ2-2; D unresolved. The CDR3 here is CASSLKENTGELFF. The DNA for the CDR3 is TGTGCCAGCAGTTTAAAAGAAAACACCGGGGAGCTGTTTTTT.